The sequence of this T cell receptor (beta chain) was determined in a study of blood T cells in healthy people across ages. For the second PCR, which ran for roughly 7 to 11 cycles, a sample-barcoded 5' primer and a J-beta primer mix were used. Using its own MiXCR run on the 5' RACE reads, TCRdb lists one record per CDR3 protein. The repertoire holds 1,500,000 or so distinct CDR3 sequences, with 40% to 45% as singletons. This clonotype was detected a few times. The V gene end was trimmed by 4 bases and the J gene end by 9 bases; junction bases not matched to a gene: 6. CDR1 is SGDLS and CDR2 is YYNGEE in the germline V gene. The CDR3 is 13 residues long.

This clonotype was obtained from a woman aged 18-30 years in good health. Sequences were obtained from blood. The chain employs TRBV9 and TRBJ2-1, with 8 bases lining up with TRBD2. For the CDR3, the DNA is TGTGCCAGCAGCATCGGACTAGCTTCTGAGCAGTTCTTC. It translates to CASSIGLASEQFF.